This TCR beta chain emerged from a study of shared clonotypes between healthy human individuals. Notes on the study in general: Among a few donors, approximately 4.6% of naive CD4 clonotypes were found in common. Sample collection involved blood only; tissue repertoires are likely different.

Concerning this clone itself: The antigen remains undetermined.

CDR3 size: 13 residues. V was shortened by 8 bases and J by 4 bases, with 12 bases between the two germline ends. Germline assignment: CDR1 SNHLY and CDR2 FYNNEI. An assay was performed, and its level was deep. Libraries were prepared by immunoSEQ multiplex PCR; TCRdb keeps only in-frame clonotypes and omits some of them. Of a few million clones listed, 90% to 96% are singletons. The chain employs TRBV2 and TRBJ1-5; D is unclear. Sequencing was performed on naive CD4+ T cells sorted from blood. Indicated subset: CD45RA+ positively selected. The source is a man younger than 30 in good health. The chain's CDR3 is CASVMERNQPQHF. CDR3 DNA: TGTGCCAGCGTAATGGAACGTAATCAGCCCCAGCATTTT.